Listed below are T cell receptor beta chains from one sample, sequenced in a study of identical twins. TCRdb passed the 5' RACE reads through MiXCR, listing each CDR3 protein once. The data contain about 1.7 million distinct CDR3 sequences, roughly a third of them singletons. Sequencing was carried out using cord blood. These receptors were collected from a newborn girl in good health. CDR3s include the opening cysteine and the closing phenylalanine or tryptophan. Each record gives: J gene, clone size, D gene, V gene, CDR3 protein, CDR3 DNA. The D gene is left open where the match is weak. The size of a clone is reported for some rows only, either as once, few or many, or as a class for expanded clones.

TRBJ2-4	.	TRBD1	TRBV7-9	CASSLGRTGGNEQYF	TGTGCCAGCAGCTTAGGGCGGACAGGGGGAAATGAGCAGTACTTC
TRBJ1-1	few	TRBD1	TRBV7-2	CAIRTGATEAFF	TGTGCCATTAGGACAGGGGCCACTGAAGCTTTCTTT
TRBJ1-2	few	.	TRBV29-1	CSVEEFGGGDGYTF	TGCAGCGTTGAAGAGTTCGGGGGCGGGGATGGCTACACCTTC
TRBJ2-3	many	TRBD2	TRBV10-3	CAISISGGRTDTQYF	TGTGCCATCAGCATTAGCGGGGGACGCACAGATACGCAGTATTTT
TRBJ2-5	.	.	TRBV10-3	CAISKREAGWETQYF	TGTGCCATCAGCAAAAGGGAGGCGGGATGGGAGACCCAGTACTTC
TRBJ1-5	.	TRBD1	TRBV6-6	CASSQGDRGLSNQPQHF	TGTGCCAGCAGCCAGGGGGACAGGGGGCTAAGCAATCAGCCCCAGCATTTT
TRBJ2-3	few	TRBD2	TRBV20-1	CSARDGAGDPDTQYF	TGCAGTGCTAGAGATGGAGCGGGAGACCCAGATACGCAGTATTTT
TRBJ2-1	few	TRBD2	TRBV4-2	CASSQESGAGGPYNEQFF	TGTGCCAGCAGCCAAGAATCCGGAGCGGGGGGGCCGTACAATGAGCAGTTCTTC
TRBJ1-4	few	.	TRBV10-1	CASIRGVGEKLFF	TGCGCCAGCATTCGAGGGGTAGGGGAAAAACTGTTTTTT
TRBJ2-1	few	.	TRBV11-1	CASSLARASSYNEQFF	TGTGCCAGCAGCTTAGCGCGAGCTAGCTCCTACAATGAGCAGTTCTTC
TRBJ2-1	few	TRBD2	TRBV12-3/TRBV12-4	CASSRSGAGNNEQFF	TGTGCCAGCAGTCGCTCGGGAGCGGGAAACAATGAGCAGTTCTTC
TRBJ1-5	many	TRBD1	TRBV27	CASSLARGGQPQHF	TGTGCCAGCAGCTTAGCCAGGGGGGGTCAGCCCCAGCATTTT
TRBJ1-6	.	.	TRBV20-1	CSASPGQRNSPLHF	TGCAGTGCTAGTCCAGGACAGAGGAATTCACCCCTCCACTTT
TRBJ2-3	.	TRBD2	TRBV9	CASSPVAGGPDTQYF	TGTGCCAGCAGCCCAGTGGCGGGGGGTCCAGATACGCAGTATTTT
TRBJ1-1	.	.	TRBV28	CASTQQGPHTVNTEAFF	TGTGCCAGCACCCAACAGGGCCCACACACCGTGAACACTGAAGCTTTCTTT
TRBJ2-7	.	.	TRBV27	CASSLFIYNEQYF	TGTGCCAGCAGTTTATTTATTTACAATGAGCAGTACTTC
TRBJ2-1	many	TRBD1	TRBV2	CASSSRGLLSYNEQFF	TGTGCCAGCAGCTCAAGGGGGCTCCTCTCCTACAATGAGCAGTTCTTC
TRBJ2-1	.	TRBD2	TRBV14	CASSHTLVWGLAASNEQFF	TGTGCCAGCAGCCATACCCTAGTATGGGGACTAGCCGCTTCCAATGAGCAGTTCTTC
TRBJ2-7	.	.	TRBV6-5	CASSYNPGSSYNEQYF	TGTGCCAGCAGTTACAATCCGGGTAGCTCCTACAATGAGCAGTACTTC
TRBJ2-2	.	.	TRBV30	CAWKSARTGELFF	TGTGCCTGGAAGTCAGCTAGAACCGGGGAGCTGTTTTTT
TRBJ2-1	few	.	TRBV12-5	CASVHRQFF	TGTGCTAGTGTTCACCGGCAGTTCTTC
TRBJ1-5	.	TRBD1	TRBV6-6	CASSTSGTGSPHF	TGTGCCAGCAGCACCTCCGGGACAGGGAGTCCGCATTTT
TRBJ2-3	.	TRBD2	TRBV9	CASSTRPGLAASTDTQYF	TGTGCCAGCAGCACGAGACCGGGACTAGCGGCTAGCACAGATACGCAGTATTTT
TRBJ1-5	.	.	TRBV4-2	CASSQKRGPNQPQHF	TGTGCCAGCAGCCAAAAGCGAGGGCCCAATCAGCCCCAGCATTTT
TRBJ2-5	.	TRBD2	TRBV15	CATSRDLAGETQYF	TGTGCCACCAGCAGAGATCTAGCGGGAGAGACCCAGTACTTC
TRBJ1-5	few	.	TRBV10-3	CAISAPNNQPQHF	TGTGCCATCAGTGCCCCCAACAATCAGCCCCAGCATTTT
TRBJ2-7	.	.	TRBV28	CASSSDPRLDGLYGQYF	TGTGCCAGCAGTTCAGACCCCAGACTAGACGGGTTATACGGGCAGTACTTC
TRBJ2-4	few	.	TRBV5-1	CASSYDSLAKNIQYF	TGCGCCAGCAGCTATGACAGCCTAGCCAAAAACATTCAGTACTTC
TRBJ1-6	.	.	TRBV20-1	CSARSDLPVYNSPLHF	TGCAGTGCTAGGTCCGACCTTCCAGTCTATAATTCACCCCTCCACTTT
TRBJ2-3	.	TRBD2	TRBV2	CASGRIQREGTDTQYF	TGTGCCAGCGGAAGAATTCAGCGGGAGGGGACAGATACGCAGTATTTT
TRBJ2-7	.	.	TRBV13	CASSLGQSHEQYF	TGTGCCAGCAGCCTAGGACAGTCCCACGAGCAGTACTTC
TRBJ2-1	.	TRBD2	TRBV10-3	CAISESLAGGPYSNEQFF	TGTGCCATCAGTGAGTCCCTAGCGGGGGGGCCCTACAGCAATGAGCAGTTCTTC
TRBJ2-1	few	.	TRBV5-6	CASSFYGKGGDEQFF	TGTGCCAGCAGCTTCTACGGGAAAGGGGGTGATGAGCAGTTCTTC
TRBJ1-1	few	.	TRBV6-6	CATKRATNTEAFF	TGTGCCACCAAGCGGGCAACGAACACTGAAGCTTTCTTT
TRBJ2-1	.	.	TRBV20-1	CSAPGLNEQFF	TGCAGTGCTCCTGGACTCAATGAGCAGTTCTTC
TRBJ1-3	few	.	TRBV7-2	CASTLVQGSGNTIYF	TGTGCCAGCACCTTGGTACAGGGTTCCGGAAACACCATATATTTT
TRBJ2-3	.	TRBD2	TRBV10-3	CAISAGGGSPTQYF	TGTGCCATCAGTGCAGGCGGGGGTAGTCCTACGCAGTATTTT
TRBJ1-2	few	.	TRBV18	CASSPVDSPYGYTF	TGTGCCAGCTCACCGGTGGACAGCCCCTATGGCTACACCTTC
TRBJ2-3	few	TRBD2	TRBV5-6	CASSLERLAVPDTQYF	TGTGCCAGCAGCTTGGAAAGGCTAGCGGTCCCAGATACGCAGTATTTT
TRBJ2-5	.	.	TRBV19	CASREAGSYNEQYF	TGTGCCAGTAGAGAGGCAGGGAGCTACAATGAGCAGTACTTC
TRBJ2-1	.	TRBD2	TRBV12-3/TRBV12-4	CASSMGLAGSSYNEQFF	TGTGCCAGCAGTATGGGACTAGCGGGAAGCTCCTACAATGAGCAGTTCTTC
TRBJ2-3	.	.	TRBV4-1	CASSSGTGGLTDTQYF	TGCGCCAGCAGCTCAGGCACGGGGGGCCTCACAGATACGCAGTATTTT
TRBJ2-3	.	.	TRBV2	CASSEKKEGRVRYTQYF	TGTGCCAGCAGTGAAAAAAAGGAGGGCCGGGTTCGCTATACGCAGTATTTT
TRBJ1-4	.	.	TRBV20-1	CSARDLMGTNEKLFF	TGCAGTGCTAGAGATCTTATGGGAACTAATGAAAAACTGTTTTTT
TRBJ1-2	many	TRBD1	TRBV29-1	CSVEKWDRGDYGYTF	TGCAGCGTTGAGAAGTGGGACAGGGGGGACTATGGCTACACCTTC
TRBJ2-7	.	TRBD1	TRBV6-5	CASSIHVTGLSYEQYF	TGTGCCAGCAGTATACACGTGACAGGGTTGTCCTACGAGCAGTACTTC
TRBJ2-7	.	.	TRBV20-1	CSAQDTLSYEQYF	TGCAGTGCCCAGGACACCCTCTCCTACGAGCAGTACTTC
TRBJ1-5	.	.	TRBV20-1	CSASSGEQPQHF	TGCAGTGCTAGCTCGGGAGAGCAGCCCCAGCATTTT
TRBJ1-1	few	TRBD1	TRBV7-6	CASSLAGTGGAAFF	TGTGCCAGCAGCTTAGCCGGGACAGGGGGCGCAGCTTTCTTT
TRBJ2-1	few	.	TRBV7-9	CASSRSGEFF	TGTGCCAGCAGCCGCTCCGGGGAGTTCTTC
TRBJ2-1	many	.	TRBV20-1	CSASRVSYNEQFF	TGCAGTGCTAGCAGAGTCTCCTACAATGAGCAGTTCTTC
TRBJ2-7	few	.	TRBV28	CASSISVYEQYF	TGTGCCAGCAGTATCTCCGTATACGAGCAGTACTTC
TRBJ2-6	few	TRBD1	TRBV28	CASSWDSSGANVLTF	TGTGCCAGCAGTTGGGACAGCTCTGGGGCCAACGTCCTGACTTTC
TRBJ2-7	few	TRBD2	TRBV10-3	CAISGREGYEQYF	TGTGCCATCAGTGGGCGGGAGGGTTACGAGCAGTACTTC